Detailed here is one T cell receptor (beta chain). This clone was found a few times. The antigen this receptor binds is unknown. The input lacks base qualities; no much larger clone sits a single base away. This sample was included in a study of long-term antiretroviral therapy in people with HIV (dated by TCRdb to 2022 to 2024). With regard to the full study: The earliest samples were collected approximately a decade before the 2015 WHO recommendation for immediate ART, a period when ART was typically delayed until CD4 counts fell. No cross-contamination during QIAcube processing was shown when test extractions of a monoclonal T-cell line were performed alongside 25 to 35 polyclonal samples. A total of 150 to 200 cryopreserved PBMC samples were contributed to the cohort by 30 adults with confirmed HIV infection, with samples collected serially over a mean of roughly six years (range 1-12). A retrospective serial study tested whether changes in peripheral blood TRB repertoire composition and diversity were associated with ART initiation and durable HIV suppression. Of the approximately 30 participants with HIV, more than 10 were female. What the work shows at the level of the full study, not this receptor alone: At every time point, the repertoire was dominated by expanded TRB clones first identified before ART initiation, although this dominance fluctuated and, in many PLHIV, declined after ART. Because cell numbers in pre-ART samples were limited, unsorted PBMC were profiled instead of sorted CD4+ and CD8+ T cells. Compared with controls, HIV repertoires had narrower CDR3 length ranges, and the network structure pointed to an antigen-experienced repertoire that shifted only slightly toward naive after ART. Limited PBMC availability meant only the TCR beta chain was sequenced, without alpha chain pairing. ART initiation was associated with a significant increase in TRB diversity, but diversity stayed significantly below transplant donor controls even after long-term ART. No data were available on ART adherence, viral resistance or therapy changes, limiting inferences about post-ART repertoire changes. The samples span the years 2004 to 2017, and the ART regimens used may be less effective than current regimens.

Sequencing of the TRB variable region was done with the immunoSEQ hsTCRB v3.0 assay at survey level resolution. A depth of about 40,000-50,000 T-cell genomes per sample was targeted for TRB sequencing. An Illumina MiSeq with a v3 150-cycle kit was used to sequence the pooled TRB libraries. In the authors' own workflow: Repertoire analysis ran in R within a reproducible Nextflow workflow covering QC, data transformation and analysis. LymphoSeq2, an R package for exploring AIRR-Seq data, was used to implement the custom analyses. Several samples that yielded fewer than 5000 total TRB sequences were excluded, so that approximately 170 HIV repertoires were analyzed. Among the roughly 200 retained HIV repertoires, 55 to 65 were collected before ART initiation and around 130 after ART initiation. Each repertoire was downsampled to 5000 TRB nucleotide sequences, and summary statistics were averaged across 100 downsampling iterations. Only TRB sequences with CDR3 regions of at least seven amino acids were retained for analysis. A Shannon entropy-derived clonality score and the Gini coefficient were used to measure diversity. In the repertoire networks, any two of the top 5000 CDR3 amino acid sequences were connected whenever the two sequences differed by an edit distance of one. Antigen specificity groups and MHC restriction were predicted for TRB CDR3 amino acid sequences with GLIPH2. CDR3 amino acid sequences were matched against VDJdb and McPAS-TCR to flag known CMV, EBV, HIV or tissue antigen associations. Pre-ART, post-ART and control groups were compared with Wilcoxon signed-rank tests and Holm-Bonferroni correction. TCRdb holds this immuneACCESS table with in-frame rearrangements only. Some clones are missing; in checked studies, unresolved V genes explain under half, and the rest has no known cause. V and J calls and clone size are given by that table; D and trimming were obtained from the DNA. The sample table holds tens of thousands of clones, of which around 80% were seen once. The ten largest clones add up to 4.6% of the sample.

Participants were included only if at least one PBMC sample before ART initiation and at least two post-ART samples were available. All participants with HIV were treated in the United States of America. Before DNA extraction, cryopreserved samples of about 0.9-11 million PBMC were thawed and then washed. At the time of the earliest PBMC sample, participants with HIV were aged between about 20 and 60 years. Each participant contributed PBMC samples from 1-4 timepoints before ART initiation and 2-8 timepoints after ART initiation, with a median of 7 samples. For every participant, serial HIV viral load, CD4+ T-cell count, ART history and demographic data were obtained. A Qiagen kit on a QIAcube was used to extract genomic DNA from unsorted PBMC, with samples processed in batches of 12. The clonotype originates from a man younger than 30 with HIV. Sequenced material: unsorted PBMCs, taken 0.5 years after starting antiretroviral therapy.

The CDR3 has the sequence CASSFGGSEQPQHF. The bases read TGTGCCAGTAGTTTCGGGGGCTCTGAACAGCCCCAGCATTTT. Here the chain combines TRBV19 and TRBJ1-5, with TRBD1 perhaps the D gene, on 6 matching bases. Based on the germline V gene (reference sequence), the CDR1 and CDR2 sequences are LNHDA and SQIVND. The CDR3, cysteine through phenylalanine, is 14 amino acids long. Only the CDR3 region is kept as DNA, spanning 42 bases read in frame from base 1. The V end loses 5 bases and the J end loses 7 bases, and a stretch of 15 bases separates them. Where the CDR3 stops, the reference TRBV19 and TRBJ1-5 genes take over; the full variable domain is DGGITQSPKYLFRKEGQNVTLSCEQNLNHDAMYWYRQDPGQGLRLIYYSQIVNDFQKGDIAEGYSVSREKKESFPLTVTSAQKNPTAFYLCASSFGGSEQPQHFGDGTRLSIL.